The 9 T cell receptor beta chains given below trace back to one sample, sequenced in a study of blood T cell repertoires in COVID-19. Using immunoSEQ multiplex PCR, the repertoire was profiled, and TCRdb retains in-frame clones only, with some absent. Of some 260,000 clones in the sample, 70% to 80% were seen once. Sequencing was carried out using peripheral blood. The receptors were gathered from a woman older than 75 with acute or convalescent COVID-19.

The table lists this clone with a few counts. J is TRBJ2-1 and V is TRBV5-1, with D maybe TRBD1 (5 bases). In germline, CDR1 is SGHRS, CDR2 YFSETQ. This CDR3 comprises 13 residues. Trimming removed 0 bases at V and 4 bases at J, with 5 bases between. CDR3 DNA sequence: TGCGCCAGCAGCTTGGACAGGTACAATGAGCAGTTCTTC. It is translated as CASSLDRYNEQFF.

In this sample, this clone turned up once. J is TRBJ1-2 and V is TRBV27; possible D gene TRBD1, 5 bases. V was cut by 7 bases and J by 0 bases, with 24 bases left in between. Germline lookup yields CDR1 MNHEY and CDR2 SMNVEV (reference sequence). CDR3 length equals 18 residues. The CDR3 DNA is TGTGCCAGCAAACCCGGTCCAGGGCTTTTATCTTCTAACTATGGCTACACCTTC. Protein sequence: CASKPGPGLLSSNYGYTF.

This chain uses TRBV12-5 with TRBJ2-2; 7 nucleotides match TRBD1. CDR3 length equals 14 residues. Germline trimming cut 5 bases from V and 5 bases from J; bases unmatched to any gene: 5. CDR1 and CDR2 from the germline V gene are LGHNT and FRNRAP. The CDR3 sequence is CASGRQGFTGELFF. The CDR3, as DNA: TGTGCTAGTGGTCGACAGGGCTTTACCGGGGAGCTGTTTTTT.

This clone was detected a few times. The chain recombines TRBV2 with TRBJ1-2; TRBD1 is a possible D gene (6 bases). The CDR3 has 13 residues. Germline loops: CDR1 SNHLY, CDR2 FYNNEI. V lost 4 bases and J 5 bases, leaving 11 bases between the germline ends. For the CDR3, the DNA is TGTGCCAGCAGTGTGGCAGGGGATTATGGCTACACCTTC. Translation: CASSVAGDYGYTF.

The CDR3 nucleotides are TGTGCCACCAGTGATGGGTCTCTCGGCGTAGCATCCATCAATGAGCAGTTCTTC. Protein product: CATSDGSLGVASINEQFF. The genes are TRBV24-1 and TRBJ2-1; no firm D call. CDR3 length: 18 residues. From germline, CDR1 is KGHDR and CDR2 SFDVKD. V was shortened by 3 bases and J by 6 bases, with 23 bases between the two germline ends.

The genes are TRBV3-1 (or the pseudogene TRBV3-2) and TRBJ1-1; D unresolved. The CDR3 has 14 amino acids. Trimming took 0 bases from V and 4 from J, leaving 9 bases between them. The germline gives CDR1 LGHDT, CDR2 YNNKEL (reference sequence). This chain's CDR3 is CASSQEVAVTEAFF. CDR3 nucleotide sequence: TGTGCCAGCAGCCAAGAGGTGGCGGTCACTGAAGCTTTCTTT.

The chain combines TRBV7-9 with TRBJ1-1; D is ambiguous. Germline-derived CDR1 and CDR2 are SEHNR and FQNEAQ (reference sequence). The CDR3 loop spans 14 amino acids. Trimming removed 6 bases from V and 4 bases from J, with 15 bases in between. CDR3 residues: CASRSLSGSTEAFF. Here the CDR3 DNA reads TGTGCCAGCAGAAGCTTGTCCGGGTCCACTGAAGCTTTCTTT.

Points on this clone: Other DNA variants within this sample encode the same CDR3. Written as DNA, the CDR3 is TGTGCCACCAGTGATTCGTACAATGAGCAGTTCTTC. Amino acids: CATSDSYNEQFF. The rearrangement links TRBV24-1 to TRBJ2-1; the D is unclear. From germline, CDR1 is KGHDR and CDR2 SFDVKD. The CDR3 contains 12 residues. Trimming removed 2 bases from V and 4 bases from J, with 2 bases in between.

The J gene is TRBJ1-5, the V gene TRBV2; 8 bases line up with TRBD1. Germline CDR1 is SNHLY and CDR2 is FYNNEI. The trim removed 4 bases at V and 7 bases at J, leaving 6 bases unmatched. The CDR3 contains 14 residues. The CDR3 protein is CASSAGNRGQPQHF. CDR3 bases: TGTGCCAGCAGTGCGGGGAACAGGGGGCAGCCCCAGCATTTT.